The T cell receptor beta chain under discussion was sequenced for a study of graft-versus-host responses after intestinal transplantation. Study context: Following induction with anti-thymocyte globulin, all recipients were given tacrolimus and steroids for about three years. Study outcomes and limitations: Researchers found GvH clones in recipient marrow, and some showed up first in ileum or blood. With peak circulating GvH clone levels came an association with early post-transplant HvG declines. Within allografts, high graft-versus-host to host-versus-graft clonal ratios were seen among patients with graft-donor T cell macrochimerism.

Assay: immunoSEQ multiplex PCR; the TCRdb copy retains only in-frame clones and omits some. The repertoire holds 90,000 to 150,000 clones, 85% to 95% seen once, with more than 0.1% in the top ten. Remarks on this clone: The antigen is undetermined.

The germline V gene has CDR1 SGHAT and CDR2 FQNNGV. There are 15 residues in the CDR3. V usage is TRBV11-2 and J usage is TRBJ2-5, with 9 positions matching TRBD2. The end of the DNA aligns better with TRBJ2-7, so the J call may be wrong. This clonotype originated in a human donor who received an intestinal transplant. The source material was unstimulated CD4+ T cells sorted from spleen or lymph node cells, sampled before intestinal transplant. CDR3 sequence: CASRPGLARMYEQYF. CDR3 coding DNA: TGTGCCAGCAGACCCGGACTAGCGCGAATGTACGAGCAGTACTTC.